Sequencing of this TCR beta chain was carried out in a study of blood T cell repertoires in COVID-19. Trimming removed 0 bases from V and 5 bases from J, with 14 bases in between. In germline, CDR1 is ENHRY, CDR2 SYGVKD. The CDR3 is made up of 15 amino acids. Study processing details: The authors estimated nucleated cell counts from reference gene primer amplification. Assay: immunoSEQ multiplex PCR; the TCRdb copy retains only in-frame clones and omits some. That table is the source of V, J and clone size, and D and trimming were worked out from the DNA. The table lists around 200,000 clones, about 84% of them singletons.

This TCR derives from a man aged 40-55 years with acute COVID-19. Material: PBMCs or T cells enriched from blood (not recorded which). The chain has TRBV10-3 and TRBJ2-7, with D perhaps matching TRBD1 (6 bases). CDR3 residues: CAISESTGRGNEQYF. In DNA, the CDR3 is TGTGCCATCAGTGAGTCAACAGGGCGAGGCAACGAGCAGTACTTC.